Sequencing of this T cell receptor (beta chain) was carried out in a study of blood T cell repertoires in COVID-19. Original processing notes: Reference gene primer amplification gave estimated nucleated cell counts. Using immunoSEQ multiplex PCR, the repertoire was profiled, and TCRdb retains in-frame clones only, with some absent. That table furnishes V, J and clone size, whereas the DNA furnished D and trimming. The sample records 100,000 to 150,000 clones, roughly 85% being singletons. Germline V gives CDR1 ENHRY, CDR2 SYGVKD. With V trimmed by 4 bases and J by 7 bases, 16 bases remained unmatched. The CDR3 contains 17 residues.

This rearrangement joins TRBV10-3 to TRBJ2-7; 10 bases map to TRBD2. Sequenced input: peripheral blood. The source of this sequence is a woman of 80 years or more with acute or convalescent COVID-19. CDR3 protein: CAISATAGTSGAREQYF. The CDR3 DNA is TGTGCCATCAGTGCGACGGCCGGCACTAGCGGGGCTCGGGAGCAGTACTTC.